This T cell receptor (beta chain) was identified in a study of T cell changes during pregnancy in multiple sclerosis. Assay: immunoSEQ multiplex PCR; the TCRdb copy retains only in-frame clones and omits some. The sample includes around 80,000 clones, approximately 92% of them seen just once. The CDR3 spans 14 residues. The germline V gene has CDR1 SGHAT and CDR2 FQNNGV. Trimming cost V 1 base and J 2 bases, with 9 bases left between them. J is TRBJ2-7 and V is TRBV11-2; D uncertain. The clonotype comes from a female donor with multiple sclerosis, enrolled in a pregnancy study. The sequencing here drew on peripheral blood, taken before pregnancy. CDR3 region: CASSLVLRTYEQYF. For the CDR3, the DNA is TGTGCCAGCAGCTTAGTGCTACGTACCTACGAGCAGTACTTC.